This T cell receptor beta chain is from a study of blood T cell repertoires in COVID-19. As originally analysed: Estimation of nucleated cell counts was performed using reference gene primer amplification. Assay: immunoSEQ multiplex PCR; the TCRdb copy retains only in-frame clones and omits some. V and J calls and clone size are given by that table; D and trimming were obtained from the DNA. The top ten hold 15% to 20% of the sample, which has about 80,000 clones, around 81% seen once. This CDR3 region has 14 residues. Between the trimmed V and J ends, which lost 0 bases and 5 bases, there was a span of 10 bases. CDR1 and CDR2 from the germline V gene are MNHNY and SVGAGI (reference sequence).

Sequencing was carried out using peripheral blood. The sequence derives from a man older than 75 with active or convalescent COVID-19. This chain uses TRBV6-6 with TRBJ2-5; D possibly corresponds to TRBD1 (5 bases). The CDR3 loop is CASSYSWSGETQYF. CDR3 sequence (DNA): TGTGCCAGCAGTTACTCTTGGTCAGGGGAGACCCAGTACTTC.